This is a list of T cell receptor beta chains from one sample in a study of T cell responses to AZD1222 COVID-19 vaccine. The table came from immunoSEQ multiplex PCR; TCRdb's copy has only in-frame clones and leaves some out. The sample lists more than 95,000 clones, around 85% seen once, with 4.4% in the top ten. The sequencing here drew on peripheral blood, taken 28 days after the second AZD1222 dose. The receptors come from an adult who received the AZD1222 COVID-19 vaccine. CDR3s include the opening cysteine and the closing phenylalanine or tryptophan. A D gene is named only where the DNA matches it firmly. Size values are once, few and many counts, or a class for expanded clones, and some rows have none.

clone size,V gene,J gene,D gene,CDR3 DNA,CDR3 protein
.,TRBV29-1,TRBJ1-4,.,TGCAGCGCCAAACAGGGAACTAAAAATGAAAAACTGTTTTTT,CSAKQGTKNEKLFF
.,TRBV7-9,TRBJ1-2,.,TGTGCCAGCAGCCCGGCGGTGACCGCCTATGGCTACACCTTC,CASSPAVTAYGYTF
few,TRBV6-6,TRBJ1-2,.,TGTGCCAGCAGATCCCTCCGGCCGAATTCTGGCTATGGCTACACCTTC,CASRSLRPNSGYGYTF
.,TRBV23-1,TRBJ2-7,.,TGCGCCAGCAGTCATTGGAGACAGTGTTACGAGCAGTACTTC,CASSHWRQCYEQYF
.,TRBV5-1,TRBJ2-5,.,TGCGCCAGCAGCTTGGGCACTACCCAAGAGACCCAGTACTTC,CASSLGTTQETQYF
.,TRBV5-6,TRBJ2-1,TRBD2,TGTGCCAGCAGCTTGGGACTAGCGGGGGTTTACAATGAGCAGTTCTTC,CASSLGLAGVYNEQFF
.,TRBV7-2,TRBJ1-2,TRBD1,TGTGCCAGCAGTCGTACAGGGGTTTCTCCCTATGGCTACACCTTC,CASSRTGVSPYGYTF
once,TRBV5-4,TRBJ1-5,.,TGTGCCAGCAGCCGAGTGGGGGGGCCCCAGCATTTT,CASSRVGGPQHF
.,TRBV12-5,TRBJ2-1,.,TGTGCTAGTGGTTTAAGGGGAGAGCAGTTCTTC,CASGLRGEQFF
.,TRBV5-1,TRBJ1-2,.,TGCGCCAGCAGCTTTGCAGGGGCGGGTGGCTACACCTTC,CASSFAGAGGYTF
.,TRBV19,TRBJ1-6,.,TGTGCCAGTAGTATCTTAACAGGGAATTCACCCCTCCACTTT,CASSILTGNSPLHF
.,TRBV15,TRBJ2-1,.,TGTGCCACCAGCAGAGATTGGCACAATGAGCAGTTCTTC,CATSRDWHNEQFF
.,TRBV18,TRBJ1-1,TRBD1,TGTGCCAGCTCACCACAGGGACAGCGGGAAGCTTTCTTT,CASSPQGQREAFF
few,TRBV14,TRBJ2-6,TRBD1,TGTGCCAGCAGCGCAGGGCTCCGGGACAGAGCTTTCTCTGGGGCCAACGTCCTGACTTTC,CASSAGLRDRAFSGANVLTF
.,TRBV4-1,TRBJ1-6,TRBD1,TGCGCCAGCAGCCAAGAACAGGGGTTACAGGGCGTCTTTTTGGGTTCACCCCTCCACTTT,CASSQEQGLQGVFLGSPLHF
few,TRBV2,TRBJ1-2,.,TGTGCCAGCAGTGAACTACAGAGGAACTATGGCTACACCTTC,CASSELQRNYGYTF
few,TRBV6-1,TRBJ1-6,.,TGTGCCAGCAGTGATGTTAGCGGGCAAAATTCACCCCTCCACTTT,CASSDVSGQNSPLHF
.,TRBV18,TRBJ2-1,TRBD1,TGTGCCAGCTCACCACCTGGGACAGGGCTTGAGGGTGAGCAGTTCTTC,CASSPPGTGLEGEQFF
.,TRBV30,TRBJ1-6,.,TGTGCCTGGAGGGACAACTCTAATTCACCCCTCCACTTT,CAWRDNSNSPLHF